The clone carrying this T cell receptor beta chain was seen repeatedly, ten times or more. Its antigen is currently unknown. V was clipped by 3 bases and J by 6 bases, with 4 bases between them. Germline-derived CDR1 and CDR2 are WNHNN and SYGVQD (reference sequence). The CDR3 is made up of 11 amino acids. These data belong to a study of CD8 T cells in ankylosing spondylitis. General study results and limits: Significant enrichment of disease-linked clones was reported in matched ankylosing spondylitis synovial fluid. Several of the motif variants were reported before in synovial fluid and blood from reactive arthritis. Ankylosing spondylitis blood appeared to carry a characteristic TCR beta motif of roughly 8 highly homologous variants.

5'-RACE, quantitative and with molecular barcodes, yielded the TCR beta libraries. TCRdb re-called the 5' RACE reads with MiXCR, one entry per CDR3 protein. This sample has around 130,000 distinct CDR3 sequences, with approximately 6.8% found just once. J is TRBJ2-3 and V is TRBV10-1; D remains unclear. The sample taken for sequencing was blood, either unsorted or a sorted T cell fraction (not recorded which). The sequence was obtained from a male donor with ankylosing spondylitis or in good health (not recorded which). The CDR3 region is CASSDPDTQYF. In DNA, the CDR3 is TGCGCCAGCAGTGATCCGGATACGCAGTATTTT.